Listed below are T cell receptor beta chains from one sample, sequenced in a study of blood T cells in healthy people across ages. MiXCR, run by TCRdb on the 5' RACE reads, gives a single entry per CDR3 protein. Of some 780,000 distinct CDR3 sequences in the sample, around 50% were seen once. The material sequenced was blood. The receptor source for this set is a man aged 35-49 years in good health. The CDR3 runs from the conserved cysteine through the conserved F or W.

v_gene	j_gene	CDR3aa
TRBV25-1	TRBJ2-1	CASSSSGSWVNEQFF
TRBV7-2	TRBJ2-7	CASSLAGQLYEQYF
TRBV5-6	TRBJ2-5	CASRPTGPGTQYF
TRBV7-3	TRBJ1-2	CASSGTGGVGYTF
TRBV6-2/TRBV6-3	NA	CASSRTGSPYEQYF
TRBV24-1	TRBJ1-1	CATSNPGGTEAFF
TRBV4-2	TRBJ2-3	CASSQDFPSGRAPDTQYF
TRBV28	NA	CASSSLDTREETQYF
TRBV29-1	TRBJ2-7	CSVEGTGPHEQYF
TRBV20-1	TRBJ1-2	CSAAPTGNREVWGYTF
TRBV7-3	TRBJ2-2	CASSLTPSGNTGELFF
TRBV5-6	TRBJ2-4	CASSLVAQNQYF
TRBV7-9	NA	CASSLARSSETQYF
TRBV6-6	NA	CASSSWERASPLYEQYF
TRBV28	TRBJ1-4	CASRIWTVTNEKLFF
TRBV12-3/TRBV12-4	NA	CASRGQGAIYEQYF
TRBV20-1	TRBJ2-1	CSARPLGGAGKQFF
TRBV6-1	TRBJ2-2	CASSIYGELFF
TRBV5-1	TRBJ2-7	CASSSAGLQEAQYF
TRBV27	TRBJ2-5	CASAVRRQETQYF
TRBV4-3	TRBJ2-1	CASSQDRGSYNEQFF
TRBV28	TRBJ1-2	CASRPPLSYGYTF
TRBV7-9	TRBJ2-5	CASSSPPGGNKETQYF
TRBV29-1	TRBJ2-3	CSVRGSEDTQYF
TRBV20-1	TRBJ2-1	CSARASLGTYNEQFF
TRBV2	TRBJ1-5	CASRSKTGGKEPQHF
TRBV24-1	TRBJ2-1	CATSDRTSGRNEQFF
TRBV28	TRBJ1-2	CASSSARQGPNYGYTF
TRBV5-4	TRBJ1-2	CASSARDTGYGYTF
TRBV20-1	TRBJ1-2	CSAGRTGYTF
TRBV6-2/TRBV6-3	TRBJ2-1	CATSQGYNEQFF
TRBV11-2	TRBJ2-6	CASSKRQGGGFSGANVLTF
TRBV20-1	TRBJ2-5	CSAGDGASPRNQETQYF
TRBV5-5	TRBJ2-1	CASSLAEIGEQFF
TRBV24-1	TRBJ2-5	CATSDVGVGAEQETQYF
TRBV20-1	TRBJ1-2	CSAANPRALNYGYTF
TRBV7-2	TRBJ1-6	CASSRGSTDSPLHF
TRBV6-5	TRBJ2-5	CASSYFRTDPQYF
TRBV4-1	TRBJ2-5	CASSQDLGGGEQYF